The 8 T cell receptor beta chains reported below all come from one sample, sequenced in a study of cytomegalovirus exposure and HLA in healthy donors. PCR amplification relied on 60 Vbeta primers (plus 13 Jbeta primers). Assay: immunoSEQ multiplex PCR; the TCRdb copy retains only in-frame clones and omits some. Of around 150,000 clones listed, around three quarters are singletons. Sequencing input: PBMCs. Receptor source: a male donor in good health and CMV-seronegative.

The chain joins TRBV13 to TRBJ1-5, with D unresolved. The CDR3 consists of 14 residues. Trimming stripped 0 bases from V and 2 bases from J, with 5 bases between. The germline V gene has CDR1 PRHDT and CDR2 FYEKMQ (reference sequence). In DNA form, the CDR3 reads TGTGCCAGCAGCTTAGGGTTCGGCAATCAGCCCCAGCATTTT. Its protein is CASSLGFGNQPQHF. Filled out from reference TRBV13 and TRBJ1-5, the complete variable domain reads AAGVIQSPRHLIKEKRETATLKCYPIPRHDTVYWYQQGPGQDPQFLISFYEKMQSDKGSIPDRFSAQQFSDYHSELNMSSLELGDSALYFCASSLGFGNQPQHFGDGTRLSIL.

The chain couples TRBV15 to TRBJ2-2, with 9 bases fitting TRBD1. The CDR3 consists of 13 residues. CDR1 is LNHNV and CDR2 is YYDKDF in the germline V gene (reference sequence). Unmatched junction bases numbered 1, after V lost 4 bases and J lost 7 bases. CDR3 residues: CATSNRGHGELFF. CDR3 DNA sequence: TGTGCCACCAGCAACAGGGGGCACGGGGAGCTGTTTTTT.

The rearrangement uses TRBV5-4 and TRBJ2-1; 9 nucleotides line up with TRBD2. The CDR3 sequence is 15 residues long. Germline V gene lookup returns CDR1 SGHNT and CDR2 YYREEE (reference sequence). V dropped 0 bases and J dropped 8; count of bases not matched to a gene: 6. The CDR3, as DNA: TGTGCCAGCAGCTTGGAACTAGCGGGTGGTCATGAGCAGTTCTTC. Its translation is CASSLELAGGHEQFF.

The chain combines TRBV29-1 with TRBJ1-1; 8 bases fit TRBD1. This CDR3 comprises 16 residues. J was trimmed by 4 bases and V by 6 bases; bases with no gene match: 16. Germline lookup yields CDR1 SQVTM and CDR2 ANQGSEA. CDR3 residues: CSVRGFGQGGFTEAFF. The CDR3 DNA reads as TGCAGCGTGAGGGGGTTCGGACAGGGAGGATTCACTGAAGCTTTCTTT.

The V and J genes are TRBV19 and TRBJ2-1; 9 bases are shared with TRBD2. Trimming removed 1 base from V and 8 bases from J; junction bases left unmatched: 12. This CDR3 spans 17 amino acids. The germline CDR1 and CDR2 sequences are LNHDA and SQIVND (reference sequence). CDR3 sequence reads: CASSIGAGGILRDEQFF. The CDR3 nucleotides read TGTGCCAGTAGTATAGGAGCGGGGGGTATTTTACGGGATGAGCAGTTCTTC.

V usage is TRBV10-3 and J usage is TRBJ2-1; 14 nucleotides line up with TRBD2. J gave up 7 bases and V 3 bases, and 2 bases lay outside the gene matches. CDR1 and CDR2 from the germline V gene are ENHRY and SYGVKD. The CDR3 runs to 15 residues. Here the CDR3 DNA reads TGTGCCATCAGTGATGGGACTAGCGGGAGTAATGAGCAGTTCTTC. Amino acid sequence: CAISDGTSGSNEQFF.

Concerning this clone itself: The sample contains more than one DNA sequence encoding this CDR3. This chain links TRBV2 with TRBJ2-5; D is uncertain. Trimming left V 6 bases short and J 2 bases short, with 4 bases between. Germline lookup yields CDR1 SNHLY and CDR2 FYNNEI. The CDR3 consists of 11 residues. CDR3 bases: TGTGCCAGCAGCCTGCAAGAGACCCAGTACTTC. It specifies CASSLQETQYF.

The chain is built from TRBV6-1 and TRBJ1-1; the match to TRBD1 covers 9 bases. Trimming removed 5 bases from V and 7 bases from J; junction bases left unmatched: 8. The V gene's germline CDR1 is MNHNS and CDR2 SASEGT. CDR3 length: 14 amino acids. CDR3 DNA sequence: TGTGCCAGCAGTTCTCACAGGGGGCAGGATGAAGCTTTCTTT. Encoded protein: CASSSHRGQDEAFF.